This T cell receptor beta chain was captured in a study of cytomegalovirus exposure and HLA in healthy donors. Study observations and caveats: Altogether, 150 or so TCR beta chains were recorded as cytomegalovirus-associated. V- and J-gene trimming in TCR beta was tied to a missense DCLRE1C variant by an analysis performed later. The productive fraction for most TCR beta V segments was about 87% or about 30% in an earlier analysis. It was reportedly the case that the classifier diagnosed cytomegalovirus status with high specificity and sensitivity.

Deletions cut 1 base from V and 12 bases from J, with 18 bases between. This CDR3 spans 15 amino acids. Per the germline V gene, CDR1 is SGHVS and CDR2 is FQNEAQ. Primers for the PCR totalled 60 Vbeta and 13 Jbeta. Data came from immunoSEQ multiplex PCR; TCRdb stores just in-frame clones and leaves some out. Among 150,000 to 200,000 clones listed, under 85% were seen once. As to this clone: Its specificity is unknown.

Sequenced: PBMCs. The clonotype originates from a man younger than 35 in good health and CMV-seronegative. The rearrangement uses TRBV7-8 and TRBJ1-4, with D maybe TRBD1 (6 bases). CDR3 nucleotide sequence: TGTGCCAGCAGCTTAGTCGGGACAAGTTCGAAGGAACTGTTTTTT. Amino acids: CASSLVGTSSKELFF.